This TCR beta chain was sequenced for a study of T cell repertoires in cytomegalovirus infection (dated by TCRdb to about 2019). Regarding the study in general: Peptide stimulations targeted recently identified HLA-C-restricted CMV epitopes, whose presentation resists viral immunomodulation, together with well-studied HLA-B-restricted epitopes. Because public TCR beta signatures pointed to carriage of CMV infection together with the matching HLA type, the HLA type of each donor mattered for the analysis. Findings and caveats that apply to the study as a whole: Carriers of CMV infection plus the relevant HLA type were discriminated by the cumulative frequency of public TCR beta family members in the study cohort and in an independent 352-donor cohort. The ex vivo response was dominated by HLA-C-restricted CMV-specific TCR beta clonotypes, which also provided the single most frequent clonotype in two of eight donors.

From its cysteine to its phenylalanine, the CDR3 spans 16 amino acids. Just the 48-base CDR3 DNA is kept, in frame starting at base 1. Sequencing instrument: Illumina HiSeq 1500. TCRdb redid the processing of the public reads, applying fastp at Q25 and MiXCR, and retained in-frame beta chains. Every entry covers one CDR3 protein and lists the most common genes and DNA from its rows. The sample table shows about a million distinct CDR3 sequences, and about a third are seen once. The top ten clonotypes cover around an eighth of the sample. The intended sense of this specimen's treatment or condition label: in vitro stimulation with specific CMV peptide epitopes to enrich CMV-specific T cells. Note on this clonotype: Its antigen is currently not known. A clone one base away is much larger, so this may be a read error.

The specimen comprised cultured CD8+ T cells from PBMCs, sampled from culture after CMV antigen stimulation. Here the chain combines TRBV12-3 or TRBV12-4 and TRBJ2-2; TRBD2 fits 8 bases in the junction. The origin of this receptor is a human donor in good health (CMV status not recorded). Some clones in this sample may be carry-over from other donors' samples. The DNA is TGTGTCAGCAGCCCGGGGGGGCGTCCTAACACCGGGGAGCTGTTTTTT. This is translated as CVSSPGGRPNTGELFF.